This is a list of T cell receptor beta chains from one sample in a study of spatial heterogeneity in lung cancer. One entry per CDR3 protein, called by TCRdb with MiXCR from the 5' RACE reads. The sample consists of 20,000 to 30,000 distinct CDR3 sequences, approximately 4.7% of them appearing once. Sample: PBMCs, taken at surgery. These receptors all stem from a male donor with early-stage non-small cell lung cancer. Both conserved end residues are part of each CDR3. Fields, in order: V gene, CDR3 length, J gene, CDR3 protein.

V gene: TRBV5-1
CDR3 length: 16
J gene: TRBJ1-4
CDR3 protein: CASSPGTVATNEKLFF

V gene: TRBV19
CDR3 length: 15
J gene: TRBJ1-5
CDR3 protein: CASSGQGAGNQPQHF

V gene: TRBV20-1
CDR3 length: 14
J gene: TRBJ2-1
CDR3 protein: CSARWAGGALEQFF

V gene: TRBV20-1
CDR3 length: 16
J gene: TRBJ2-1
CDR3 protein: CSAPLKGWTGQNEQFF

V gene: TRBV27
CDR3 length: 15
J gene: TRBJ1-2
CDR3 protein: CASQSHGQNNYGYTF

V gene: TRBV28
CDR3 length: 15
J gene: TRBJ1-1
CDR3 protein: CASSLGGVMGGEAFF

V gene: TRBV6-6
CDR3 length: 13
J gene: TRBJ1-2
CDR3 protein: CASTAGNSYGYTF

V gene: TRBV7-3
CDR3 length: 15
J gene: TRBJ2-7
CDR3 protein: CASSLAGGPPYEQYF

V gene: TRBV10-3
CDR3 length: 14
J gene: TRBJ2-3
CDR3 protein: CAIRGTRGTDTQYF

V gene: TRBV11-2
CDR3 length: 15
J gene: TRBJ1-4
CDR3 protein: CASSSHRGRRGELFF

V gene: TRBV7-3
CDR3 length: 16
J gene: TRBJ1-2
CDR3 protein: CASSLSGPPSAYGYTF

V gene: TRBV6-5
CDR3 length: 16
J gene: TRBJ2-5
CDR3 protein: CASHTTAAGVQETQYF

V gene: TRBV28
CDR3 length: 16
J gene: TRBJ2-2
CDR3 protein: CASSLSQGGSTGELFF

V gene: TRBV20-1
CDR3 length: 16
J gene: TRBJ2-6
CDR3 protein: CSANPTGGAGANVLTF

V gene: TRBV12-3/TRBV12-4
CDR3 length: 16
J gene: TRBJ1-4
CDR3 protein: CASSLTQGATNEKLFF

V gene: TRBV20-1
CDR3 length: 14
J gene: TRBJ2-3
CDR3 protein: CSARPSGRGDTQYF

V gene: TRBV28
CDR3 length: 14
J gene: TRBJ1-6
CDR3 protein: CASSSPGTSVPLHF

V gene: TRBV7-9
CDR3 length: 15
J gene: TRBJ2-6
CDR3 protein: CASSSGQSGANVLTF

V gene: TRBV12-3/TRBV12-4
CDR3 length: 15
J gene: TRBJ2-7
CDR3 protein: CASSLRGAGANEQYF

V gene: TRBV6-1
CDR3 length: 13
J gene: TRBJ2-7
CDR3 protein: CASSQGGAYEQYF

V gene: TRBV28
CDR3 length: 13
J gene: TRBJ2-7
CDR3 protein: CASNRDEVHEQYF

V gene: TRBV7-3
CDR3 length: 13
J gene: TRBJ1-2
CDR3 protein: CASSPNPGDGYTF